The present entry profiles one T cell receptor (beta chain) with its context. The data were taken from a study of T cell changes during pregnancy in multiple sclerosis. The V end lost 5 bases, the J end lost 0 bases, and 16 bases lay between the germline ends. CDR1 is MNHEY, CDR2 SMNVEV, per germline (reference sequence). CDR3 size: 16 residues. The table came from immunoSEQ multiplex PCR; TCRdb's copy has only in-frame clones and leaves some out. This table has some 70,000 clones, around 90% appearing once. This sequence originates from a female donor in good health, enrolled as a control in a pregnancy study. The sequencing used peripheral blood, collected after pregnancy. The chain joins TRBV27 to TRBJ1-1, with a tentative D call TRBD1 (6 bases). The CDR3 loop reads CASSPIPTGLNTEAFF. Written as DNA, the CDR3 is TGTGCCAGCAGTCCCATACCGACAGGTTTGAACACTGAAGCTTTCTTT.